This entry describes one TCR beta chain. Authors' processing steps: Scientists estimated how many nucleated cells there were by amplifying reference gene primers. Assay: immunoSEQ multiplex PCR; the TCRdb copy retains only in-frame clones and omits some. V, J and clone size derive from that table, while D and trimming were established from the DNA sequence. This table holds a few hundred thousand clones, 85% found once. This specimen belongs to a study of blood T cell repertoires in COVID-19. For the study at large: Donors in the United States, Italy and Spain gave samples during acute or convalescent COVID-19. T cells, B-cell-depleted T cells, or PBMCs supplied cDNA or gDNA.

This CDR3 is built from 18 residues. This chain links TRBV1 with TRBJ1-6; the D call in the table, TRBD1, was not verified against the DNA. TRBV1 is reported as a pseudogene. Sequenced: peripheral blood. The receptor was derived from a woman between 18 and 29 years old with acute or convalescent COVID-19. In DNA form, the CDR3 reads TGCACCAGCAGCCAAACACGCGGGACAGGGGATCGTGGCTCACCCCTCCACTTT. Its translation is CTSSQTRGTGDRGSPLHF.